This T cell receptor (beta chain) was sequenced during a study of molecular identifiers for immune sequencing clone quantification. This CDR3 region has 16 residues. V lost 1 base to trimming and J lost 3 bases, with 14 bases between them. CDR1 SGHNT and CDR2 YENEEA come from the germline V gene. This clonotype was seen only a few times. Library preparation followed earlier protocols using designated TCR primers. Via MiXCR, TCRdb re-called the PCR reads, giving one row per CDR3 protein. The sample records nearly 650,000 distinct CDR3 sequences, approximately 24% being singletons. This TCR came from a human donor in good health. Some libraries in this study had Jurkat cell RNA spiked in. This sequence joins TRBV11-3 and TRBJ2-3, with D possibly matching TRBD2 (6 bases). The material sequenced was naive CD8+ T cells from blood, with Jurkat cell RNA spiked in. As to subset: FACS-sorted CD8+CD4-CCR7+CD45RA+ naive T cells. CDR3 bases: TGTGCCAGCAGCTTAGGTTCCGGGAGCGGAACAGATACGCAGTATTTT. This codes for CASSLGSGSGTDTQYF.